The clone carrying this T cell receptor (beta chain) appeared once. This sample was included in a study of blood T cell repertoires in COVID-19. The wider study: The United States, Italy and Spain were the sources of the acute and convalescent COVID-19 samples. Sample material is recorded as cDNA or gDNA derived from T cells, B-cell-depleted T cells, or PBMCs.

V gave up 3 bases and J gave up 2 bases, with 7 bases separating them. The CDR3 consists of 13 residues. Original processing methods: From reference gene primer amplification, estimates of nucleated cell counts were derived. Generated by immunoSEQ multiplex PCR, the TCRdb table keeps only in-frame clones and is missing some. From that table come the V and J calls and clone size; the DNA was used to work out D and trimming. The sample yields some 170,000 clones, roughly 93% seen once. A Seattle source enrolled patients during active infection and followed them longitudinally. The chain carries TRBV12-3 or TRBV12-4 and TRBJ1-1, with D possibly matching TRBD1 (5 bases). Material for sequencing was peripheral blood. The TCR originated in a woman in her sixties or seventies with COVID-19, enrolled during active disease. In DNA form, the CDR3 reads TGTGCCAGCAGTTTTAGGGGCAACACTGAAGCTTTCTTT. As protein: CASSFRGNTEAFF.